One sample yielded the 11 T cell receptor beta chains listed below, sequenced in a study of blood T cell repertoires in COVID-19. TCRdb's table, derived via immunoSEQ multiplex PCR, lists solely in-frame clones and lacks some. This table holds 100,000 or so clones, more than 65% found once. The sample taken for sequencing was peripheral blood. The receptors shown here come from a woman in her seventies with acute or convalescent COVID-19.

This clone has a handful of counts. The chain is built from TRBV6-2 or TRBV6-3 and TRBJ1-3; D is unclear. Germline assignment: CDR1 MNHEY and CDR2 SVGEGT. The V gene lost 0 bases and the J gene lost 0 bases, with 9 bases spanning the gap. The CDR3 is 16 amino acids. CDR3 sequence: CASSYSRASSGNTIYF. DNA of the CDR3: TGTGCCAGCAGTTACTCGCGGGCGTCCTCTGGAAACACCATATATTTT.

The chain recombines TRBV9 with TRBJ2-2; TRBD2 might be the D (7 bases). Germline V gene data show CDR1 as SGDLS and CDR2 as YYNGEE. Trimming cost V 1 base and J 5 bases, with 18 bases left between them. The CDR3 has 17 amino acids. CDR3 residues: CASSVFGNGGLTGELFF. CDR3 nucleotides: TGTGCCAGCAGCGTATTCGGAAACGGGGGGCTTACCGGGGAGCTGTTTTTT.

J is TRBJ1-2 and V is TRBV2; D unclear. Germline V gene sequence: CDR1 SNHLY, CDR2 FYNNEI. The ends were cut back, 0 bases at V and 6 bases at J, with 8 bases in the middle. There are 13 residues in the CDR3. The CDR3 is CASSEARGNGYTF. In nucleotides, the CDR3 is TGTGCCAGCAGTGAAGCGCGCGGGAATGGCTACACCTTC.

Comment on this clone: In the same sample, other DNA sequences code for this CDR3. The chain has TRBV18 and TRBJ1-1; D is uncertain. Trimming left V 3 bases short and J 1 base short, with 6 bases between. Germline CDR1 KGHSH, CDR2 LQKENI. The CDR3 loop spans 13 amino acids. The CDR3 here is CASSPERNTEAFF. The CDR3 coding sequence is TGTGCCAGCTCACCCGAGCGGAACACTGAAGCTTTCTTT.

This chain links TRBV5-4 with TRBJ2-5; TRBD1 matches 8 bases. The CDR3 spans 15 residues. Germline V gene sequence: CDR1 SGHNT, CDR2 YYREEE (reference sequence). The trim removed 2 bases at V and 4 bases at J, leaving 7 bases unmatched. For the CDR3, the DNA is TGTGCCAGCAGCTTACCACAGGGGGTAGCAGAGACCCAGTACTTC. This gives the protein CASSLPQGVAETQYF.

This chain uses TRBV19 with TRBJ1-1; 7 bases fit TRBD1. CDR1 is LNHDA, CDR2 SQIVND, per germline (reference sequence). CDR3 size: 14 residues. The J segment lost 1 base and the V segment lost 7 bases, leaving 6 bases of the junction unmatched. CDR3 sequence (DNA): TGTGCCAGTACCTCACAGGGGACGAACACTGAAGCTTTCTTT. This encodes CASTSQGTNTEAFF.

This sequence joins TRBV4-1 and TRBJ2-1, with TRBD2 matching over 10 bases. V shed 1 base and J 8 bases; nucleotides not matched to a gene: 8. CDR1 is MGHRA and CDR2 is YSYEKL in the germline V gene. The CDR3 contains 16 residues. DNA for the CDR3: TGCGCCAGCAGCCAAGGAATCCAGCGGGGGGGCGATGAGCAGTTCTTC. Protein sequence: CASSQGIQRGGDEQFF.

This sequence joins TRBV6-5 and TRBJ2-1; 13 bases line up with TRBD2. This CDR3 is built from 15 residues. Germline lookup yields CDR1 MNHEY and CDR2 SVGAGI. V was clipped by 4 bases and J by 7 bases; unmatched bases: 4. As DNA, the CDR3 is TGTGCCAGCAGTTCAGGGACTAGCGGGGTTAATGAGCAGTTCTTC. Its protein product is CASSSGTSGVNEQFF.

V and J are TRBV7-9 and TRBJ2-5; possibly TRBD1 for D (6 bases). From germline, CDR1 is SEHNR and CDR2 FQNEAQ (reference sequence). V was shortened by 1 base and J by 5 bases, with 8 bases between the two germline ends. The CDR3 spans 13 residues. The CDR3 loop is CASSLGGLETQYF. The CDR3 DNA is TGTGCCAGCAGCTTAGGGGGGCTGGAGACCCAGTACTTC.

In this sample, this clone turned up a few times. The chain recombines TRBV7-9 with TRBJ1-6; D gene unclear. Germline V gene sequence: CDR1 SEHNR, CDR2 FQNEAQ (reference sequence). The CDR3 is 14 amino acids. The germline V and J ends were trimmed by 0 bases and 6 bases, with 6 bases remaining between them. In nucleotides, the CDR3 is TGTGCCAGCAGCTTAGCGCTAGTTAATTCACCCCTCCACTTT. This encodes CASSLALVNSPLHF.

This sequence joins TRBV11-2 and TRBJ2-2; 9 nucleotides match TRBD1. The CDR3 runs to 16 residues. Germline lookup yields CDR1 SGHAT and CDR2 FQNNGV. V lost 4 bases, J lost 4 bases, and 7 bases stayed unmatched. CDR3 sequence (DNA): TGTGCCAGCAGCTCAAAAGGGGACAGGGCCACCGGGGAGCTGTTTTTT. This translates into CASSSKGDRATGELFF.